Presented here are 27 T cell receptor beta chains from one specimen sequenced in a study of identical twins. TCRdb recomputed calls from the 5' RACE reads with MiXCR, one row per CDR3 protein. The table lists about 210,000 distinct CDR3 sequences, roughly a tenth of them singletons. Sequenced: memory (CD45RO+) T cells sorted from blood. These receptors originate from a woman in her late teens or twenties in good health.

The chain couples TRBV25-1 to TRBJ2-3; D is unresolved. V was cut by 0 bases and J by 2 bases, with 12 bases left in between. The CDR3 runs 16 residues. Looked up from germline, CDR1 is MGHDK and CDR2 is SYGVNS. The CDR3 here is CASSEYRHSATDTQYF. The CDR3 nucleotides read TGTGCCAGCAGTGAATATAGGCACAGTGCCACAGATACGCAGTATTTT.

This chain uses TRBV15 with TRBJ2-1, with 9 bases lining up with TRBD1. V trimming: 5 bases; J trimming: 6 bases; junction bases outside the gene matches: 11. CDR1 is LNHNV and CDR2 is YYDKDF in the germline V gene (reference sequence). This CDR3 spans 16 amino acids. CDR3 nucleotides: TGTGCCACCAGCGGTACCCGGGACAGGGAGGGCAATGAGCAGTTCTTC. Protein product: CATSGTRDREGNEQFF.

There are many counts of this clonotype. This sequence joins TRBV20-1 and TRBJ2-3; 8 bases agree with TRBD2. The junction had 5 bases not matched to a gene; V was cut back by 4 bases and J by 2 bases. The CDR3 is 14 amino acids. CDR1 is DFQATT and CDR2 is SNEGSKA in the germline V gene (reference sequence). The CDR3 protein is CSAKAGETTDTQYF. CDR3 nucleotide sequence: TGCAGTGCTAAAGCGGGAGAAACCACAGATACGCAGTATTTT.

The chain has TRBV9 and TRBJ2-1; possibly TRBD2 for D (7 bases). With 3 bases removed from V and 9 bases from J, the gap between germline ends came to 22 bases. CDR1 is SGDLS and CDR2 is YYNGEE in the germline V gene. This CDR3 has 16 amino acids. DNA of the CDR3: TGTGCCAGCAGCGCTAGAGGGGGGGAGGCCTCGGGTGAGCAGTTCTTC. This sequence encodes CASSARGGEASGEQFF.

This clonotype was found many times. The chain carries TRBV9 and TRBJ2-3; tentatively, D is TRBD2 (6 bases). V was trimmed by 3 bases and J by 11 bases, leaving 19 bases between them. Germline V gene lookup returns CDR1 SGDLS and CDR2 YYNGEE. CDR3 length equals 14 residues. CDR3 sequence: CASSGASSESEQYF. DNA of the CDR3: TGTGCCAGCAGCGGAGCCTCTAGCGAATCGGAGCAGTATTTT.

The rearrangement joins TRBV11-3 to TRBJ2-1; D is possibly TRBD2 (6 bases). Germline V gives CDR1 SGHNT, CDR2 YENEEA. V lost 5 bases and J lost 2, with 19 bases in between. The CDR3 spans 17 residues. This chain's CDR3 is CASSPGGTRLAYNEQFF. CDR3 DNA sequence: TGTGCCAGCAGCCCTGGGGGGACTCGGTTGGCCTACAATGAGCAGTTCTTC.

This clonotype was seen repeatedly, ten times or more. The chain employs TRBV12-3 or TRBV12-4 and TRBJ2-2, with D perhaps assigned TRBD1 or TRBD2 (5 bases each). Trimming left V 1 base short and J 2 bases short, with 11 bases between. The CDR3 extends over 16 amino acids. The CDR3 nucleotides are TGTGCCAGCAGTTTAGAGTGGGACCTAAACACCGGGGAGCTGTTTTTT. This encodes CASSLEWDLNTGELFF.

The rearrangement uses TRBV5-1 and TRBJ2-2; no clear D. CDR1 and CDR2 from the germline V gene are SGHRS and YFSETQ. There are 15 residues in the CDR3. Deletions cut 2 bases from V and 0 bases from J, with 8 bases between. The CDR3 DNA is TGCGCCAGCAGCTTCGATCCCGCGAACACCGGGGAGCTGTTTTTT. Amino acids: CASSFDPANTGELFF.

Only a few counts were recorded for this clonotype. V is TRBV27 and J is TRBJ1-5, with D perhaps matching TRBD1 (5 bases). The CDR3 extends over 13 amino acids. The V gene lost 8 bases and the J gene lost 6 bases, with 14 bases spanning the gap. Germline V lookup: CDR1 MNHEY, CDR2 SMNVEV (reference sequence). The CDR3 sequence: CASVQGPGQPQHF. The CDR3, as DNA: TGTGCCAGCGTCCAGGGTCCTGGTCAGCCCCAGCATTTT.

This clonotype was observed a few times. This sequence joins TRBV7-8 and TRBJ2-7; the match to TRBD1 covers 9 bases. There are 16 residues in the CDR3. The V gene's germline CDR1 is SGHVS and CDR2 FQNEAQ. V lost 6 bases to trimming and J lost 2 bases; unmatched junction nucleotides: 11. CDR3 DNA sequence: TGTGCCAGCAGTTTACAGGGGGCCCTAGAAGCCTACGAGCAGTACTTC. It is translated as CASSLQGALEAYEQYF. The full variable domain, its missing parts supplied by reference TRBV7-8 and TRBJ2-7, is GAGVSQSPRYKVAKRGQDVALRCDPISGHVSLFWYQQALGQGPEFLTYFQNEAQLDKSGLPSDRFFAERPEGSVSTLKIQRTQQEDSAVYLCASSLQGALEAYEQYFGPGTRLTVT.

The chain uses TRBV30 and TRBJ2-5, with 8 nucleotides matching TRBD2. The germline V gene encodes CDR1 GTSNPN and CDR2 SVGIG (reference sequence). There are 11 residues in the CDR3. The V and J ends lost 1 base and 11 bases, in that order; junction bases with no gene match: 3. DNA of the CDR3: TGTGCCTGGAGTGGACTAGCGTTACAGTACTTC. It specifies CAWSGLALQYF.

The V gene is TRBV5-1, the J gene TRBJ2-7; TRBD1 is a possible D gene (7 bases). CDR3 length: 14 amino acids. CDR1 is SGHRS and CDR2 is YFSETQ in the germline V gene. The V gene lost 4 bases and the J gene lost 3 bases, with 14 bases spanning the gap. The CDR3 region has the DNA TGCGCCAGCAGCCAGGGGGGTGGGTTCTACGAGCAGTACTTC. Amino acids: CASSQGGGFYEQYF.

The chain is built from TRBV12-3 or TRBV12-4 and TRBJ2-3; perhaps D is TRBD1 or TRBD2 (5 bases each). Trimming shortened V by 3 bases and J by 5 bases, and 15 bases separated the two germline ends. This CDR3 spans 15 amino acids. The CDR3 here is CASSLGQRRGDTQYF. The CDR3 DNA sequence: TGTGCCAGCAGTTTGGGGCAGCGGAGAGGAGATACGCAGTATTTT.

This clonotype turned up a few times. The rearrangement links TRBV20-1 to TRBJ2-3; D possibly matches TRBD1 or TRBD2 (5 bases each). In germline, CDR1 is DFQATT, CDR2 SNEGSKA (reference sequence). The V gene lost 4 bases and the J gene lost 6 bases, with 14 bases spanning the gap. The CDR3 is 13 amino acids. The CDR3 loop reads CSAKGPLPDTQYF. DNA of the CDR3: TGCAGTGCTAAGGGACCGTTACCTGATACGCAGTATTTT.

This clonotype was counted ten times or more. This sequence joins TRBV7-9 and TRBJ2-3, with 12 bases matching TRBD2. The germline V gene encodes CDR1 SEHNR and CDR2 FQNEAQ (reference sequence). V trimming: 4 bases; J trimming: 3 bases; junction bases outside the gene matches: 5. The CDR3 is 16 amino acids. This chain's CDR3 is CASSSTSGSLTDTQYF. The CDR3 bases are TGTGCCAGCAGCTCGACTAGCGGGAGTCTGACAGATACGCAGTATTTT.

V and J are TRBV4-3 and TRBJ1-1; D gene uncertain. There are 14 residues in the CDR3. V was trimmed by 0 bases and J by 0 bases, leaving 5 bases between them. From germline, CDR1 is LGHNA and CDR2 YSLEER. CDR3 nucleotides: TGCGCCAGCAGCCAAGACCCGGTGAACACTGAAGCTTTCTTT. It translates to CASSQDPVNTEAFF.

J is TRBJ2-1 and V is TRBV6-1; 10 nucleotides line up with TRBD2. J gave up 9 bases and V 1 base, and 6 bases lay outside the gene matches. The germline V gene has CDR1 MNHNS and CDR2 SASEGT. This CDR3 is 15 amino acids long. CDR3 amino acids: CASSEVLAGAGEQFF. CDR3 nucleotides: TGTGCCAGCAGTGAAGTCCTAGCGGGAGCTGGTGAGCAGTTCTTC.

This clonotype was recorded many times. This sequence joins TRBV7-2 and TRBJ2-1; 7 nucleotides align to TRBD1. This CDR3 region has 15 residues. Per the germline V gene, CDR1 is SGHTA and CDR2 is FQGNSA. V was clipped by 5 bases and J by 5 bases; unmatched bases: 9. The CDR3 DNA sequence: TGTGCCAGCAGCCTTACGGGACAGACCCACAATGAGCAGTTCTTC. Protein: CASSLTGQTHNEQFF.

This clonotype was picked up a small number of times. The chain couples TRBV3-1 to TRBJ1-2; 8 bases are shared with TRBD1. V lost 1 base, J lost 7 bases, and 5 bases stayed unmatched. This CDR3 spans 14 amino acids. The germline V gene encodes CDR1 LGHDT and CDR2 YNNKEL (reference sequence). The CDR3 is CASSQGQGAGGYTF. CDR3 DNA: TGTGCCAGCAGCCAAGGCCAGGGGGCCGGTGGCTACACCTTC.

This clonotype came up many times. The chain has TRBV12-3 or TRBV12-4 and TRBJ2-5, with 7 bases lining up with TRBD1. V was clipped by 6 bases and J by 5 bases; unmatched bases: 12. CDR3 length: 15 residues. This CDR3 is CASSPNPTGAETQYF. The CDR3 coding sequence is TGTGCCAGCAGCCCCAACCCTACAGGGGCGGAGACCCAGTACTTC.

This clonotype has only a few counts. The rearrangement uses TRBV6-1 and TRBJ1-1, with D maybe TRBD1 (6 bases). Germline CDR1 and CDR2: MNHNS and SASEGT. The V gene lost 9 bases and the J gene lost 6 bases, with 20 bases spanning the gap. This CDR3 is 14 amino acids long. CDR3 nucleotides: TGTGCCAGTAGGAAACAGGGTGTCTTCGCTGAAGCTTTCTTT. Translating it yields CASRKQGVFAEAFF.

This clonotype was seen a few times. The rearrangement uses TRBV7-2 and TRBJ2-5; D remains unclear. Looked up from germline, CDR1 is SGHTA and CDR2 is FQGNSA. The CDR3 length is 14 residues. V lost 6 bases and J 2 bases, leaving 13 bases between the germline ends. The DNA of the CDR3 is TGTGCCAGCAGAGTGGGTATAGCTCAAGAGACCCAGTACTTC. It encodes CASRVGIAQETQYF.

The genes are TRBV10-2 and TRBJ2-4; a possible D gene is TRBD1 (6 bases). Germline loops: CDR1 WSHSY, CDR2 SAAADI. V was cut by 7 bases and J by 1 base, with 14 bases left in between. The CDR3 is 15 amino acids. CDR3 coding DNA: TGCGCCAGCAAAGGGCAGGGGAACGCCAAAAACATTCAGTACTTC. Residues: CASKGQGNAKNIQYF.

This clonotype was counted many times. V is TRBV20-1 and J is TRBJ2-7, with D possibly being TRBD2 (5 bases). Looked up from germline, CDR1 is DFQATT and CDR2 is SNEGSKA (reference sequence). Trimming took off 0 bases at V and 4 bases at J, with 16 bases between the two ends. The CDR3 length is 15 residues. CDR3 DNA: TGCAGTGCTAGAGATCAATCAGACTACAAATACGAGCAGTACTTC. Its translation is CSARDQSDYKYEQYF.

This clonotype was detected only a few times. J is TRBJ2-1 and V is TRBV20-1, with D tentatively TRBD2 (6 bases). The germline CDR1 and CDR2 sequences are DFQATT and SNEGSKA (reference sequence). V dropped 6 bases and J dropped 0 bases, with 12 bases sitting between them. The CDR3 length is 14 residues. Here the CDR3 reads CSAVGGASYNEQFF. As DNA, the CDR3 is TGCAGTGCGGTTGGCGGGGCCTCCTACAATGAGCAGTTCTTC.

This clonotype was recorded many times. The chain employs TRBV5-1 and TRBJ2-2; 7 bases line up with TRBD1. CDR1 is SGHRS, CDR2 YFSETQ, per germline. The CDR3 runs to 15 residues. Trimming removed 5 bases from V and 6 bases from J; junction bases left unmatched: 10. This CDR3 is CASRPTTGMAGELFF. Here the CDR3 DNA reads TGCGCCAGCAGACCTACGACAGGGATGGCCGGGGAGCTGTTTTTT.

At least ten counts were recorded for this clonotype. J is TRBJ2-2 and V is TRBV7-9; 8 bases line up with TRBD1. From germline, CDR1 is SEHNR and CDR2 FQNEAQ (reference sequence). V gave up 3 bases and J gave up 2 bases; unmatched junction bases: 5. There are 16 residues in the CDR3. The CDR3 protein is CASSLGTGANTGELFF. CDR3 bases: TGTGCCAGCAGCTTGGGGACAGGAGCAAACACCGGGGAGCTGTTTTTT.